The 25 T cell receptor beta chains given below trace back to one sample, sequenced in a study of blood T cell repertoires in COVID-19. Method: immunoSEQ multiplex PCR; TCRdb's copy keeps in-frame clones and lacks some. Among around 250,000 clones listed, around 83% were seen once. Sequencing was carried out using peripheral blood. All receptors derive from an elderly man with acute or convalescent COVID-19.

The chain carries TRBV7-9 and TRBJ2-4, with 9 bases lining up with TRBD1. CDR1 and CDR2 (germline): SEHNR, FQNEAQ (reference sequence). The trim removed 5 bases at V and 0 bases at J, leaving 14 bases unmatched. This CDR3 region has 19 residues. The DNA for the CDR3 is TGTGCCAGCAGCGATGCCGGGACAGGGAGTTTCGCAGCCAAAAACATTCAGTACTTC. Amino acid sequence: CASSDAGTGSFAAKNIQYF.

A single count supports this clone. The chain uses TRBV3-1 (or the pseudogene TRBV3-2) and TRBJ2-7; 13 bases match TRBD2. V trimming: 4 bases; J trimming: 7 bases; junction bases outside the gene matches: 13. CDR3 length: 17 residues. CDR1 and CDR2 from the germline V gene are LGHDT and YNNKEL (reference sequence). CDR3 coding DNA: TGTGCCAGCAGCCGACCTCTACTAGCGGGAGGGCCTTATGAGCAGTACTTC. Translating it yields CASSRPLLAGGPYEQYF.

This chain joins TRBV6-5 and TRBJ2-3, with 7 bases identical to TRBD2. Germline CDR1 reads MNHEY; CDR2 reads SVGAGI. The CDR3 runs to 15 residues. Losses at the gene ends were 2 bases for V and 6 bases for J; bases not matched to a gene: 8. CDR3 region: CASSYGGGGWDTQYF. The CDR3 DNA reads as TGTGCCAGCAGTTACGGTGGCGGGGGTTGGGATACGCAGTATTTT.

The rearrangement links TRBV7-8 to TRBJ2-1, with 12 bases fitting TRBD2. J was trimmed by 5 bases and V by 1 base; bases with no gene match: 0. CDR1 is SGHVS and CDR2 is FQNEAQ in the germline V gene. There are 15 residues in the CDR3. CDR3 sequence (DNA): TGTGCCAGCAGCTTAGGGACTAGCGGGAACAATGAGCAGTTCTTC. Protein product: CASSLGTSGNNEQFF.

V and J are TRBV6-1 and TRBJ2-6, with 11 bases that match TRBD1. From germline, CDR1 is MNHNS and CDR2 SASEGT. The junction had 4 bases not matched to a gene; V was cut back by 3 bases and J by 0 bases. CDR3 length: 18 residues. CDR3 nucleotide sequence: TGTGCCAGCAGTGAGGACAGGGGGCGAATCTCTGGGGCCAACGTCCTGACTTTC. Encoded protein: CASSEDRGRISGANVLTF.

The chain is built from TRBV18 and TRBJ1-4; TRBD1 aligns across 8 bases. CDR1 is KGHSH and CDR2 is LQKENI in the germline V gene. CDR3 size: 17 residues. With 0 bases clipped from V and 5 bases from J, the junction kept 8 bases outside the gene matches. The CDR3 coding sequence is TGTGCCAGCTCACCACCCGGCCGGACAGGGTCAAATGAAAAACTGTTTTTT. It yields the protein CASSPPGRTGSNEKLFF.

This chain links TRBV2 with TRBJ1-5, with D perhaps matching TRBD1 (6 bases). The CDR3 is 15 residues long. CDR1 is SNHLY and CDR2 is FYNNEI in the germline V gene. With 6 bases removed from V and 3 bases from J, the gap between germline ends came to 15 bases. CDR3 in amino acids: CASRPGGQLNQPQHF. CDR3 coding DNA: TGTGCCAGCAGGCCGGGGGGCCAGCTCAATCAGCCCCAGCATTTT.

CDR3 amino acids: CASSTLSGGIETQYF. CDR3 DNA sequence: TGTGCCAGCAGCACACTTAGCGGGGGCATCGAGACCCAGTACTTC. The genes are TRBV9 and TRBJ2-5; 9 nucleotides align to TRBD2. The length of the CDR3 is 15 residues. J lost 5 bases, V lost 4 bases, and 9 bases had no gene match. From germline, CDR1 is SGDLS and CDR2 YYNGEE.

The chain recombines TRBV19 with TRBJ2-1, with TRBD1 as a possible D gene (5 bases). CDR1 LNHDA and CDR2 SQIVND come from the germline V gene (reference sequence). The CDR3 has 17 amino acids. V lost 3 bases and J lost 0, with 15 bases in between. CDR3 sequence: CASSIRVGRSSYNEQFF. In DNA form, the CDR3 reads TGTGCCAGTAGTATCAGGGTGGGGCGGAGCTCCTACAATGAGCAGTTCTTC.

The chain has TRBV5-1 and TRBJ1-1; D is possibly TRBD1 (5 bases). Germline V lookup: CDR1 SGHRS, CDR2 YFSETQ. The CDR3 is 14 residues long. Between the trimmed V and J ends, which lost 4 bases and 2 bases, there was a span of 12 bases. CDR3 nucleotides: TGCGCCAGCAGCACCCAGGGCGGCAACACTGAAGCTTTCTTT. Translating gives CASSTQGGNTEAFF.

The V call is TRBV9, the J call TRBJ2-3; D perhaps matches TRBD2 (6 bases). The germline V gene has CDR1 SGDLS and CDR2 YYNGEE. This CDR3 region has 16 residues. V dropped 5 bases and J dropped 2 bases, with 18 bases sitting between them. For the CDR3, the DNA is TGTGCCAGCAGTCGGCAACCGGGACTTTACACAGATACGCAGTATTTT. Translating it yields CASSRQPGLYTDTQYF.

This rearrangement joins TRBV2 to TRBJ1-2; TRBD1 might be the D (5 bases). Germline assignment: CDR1 SNHLY and CDR2 FYNNEI. There are 13 residues in the CDR3. Trimming cost V 7 bases and J 4 bases, with 13 bases left between them. The CDR3 protein is CASTDGGGYGYTF. CDR3 nucleotides: TGTGCCAGCACCGACGGGGGGGGCTATGGCTACACCTTC.

This chain connects TRBV5-1 to TRBJ2-7, with a possible D match to TRBD2 (6 bases). This CDR3 region has 14 residues. V shed 0 bases and J shed 3 bases, with 10 bases lying between them. Germline CDR1 and CDR2: SGHRS and YFSETQ. The CDR3 here is CASSLDLASYEQYF. The CDR3 DNA follows: TGCGCCAGCAGCTTGGACCTAGCGAGCTACGAGCAGTACTTC.

The gene calls are TRBV7-3 and TRBJ2-1; possibly TRBD2 for D (7 bases). Germline V gene lookup returns CDR1 SGHTA and CDR2 FQGTGA. Trimming cost V 5 bases and J 2 bases, with 13 bases left between them. The CDR3 length is 15 residues. CDR3 nucleotides: TGTGCCAGCAGCGCCCGCGGGGGCGCCTACAATGAGCAGTTCTTC. Its protein is CASSARGGAYNEQFF.

The chain employs TRBV9 and TRBJ1-1, with D unresolved. Trimming removed 0 bases from V and 0 bases from J, with 6 bases in between. Germline V gives CDR1 SGDLS, CDR2 YYNGEE. The CDR3 length is 14 residues. The CDR3 nucleotides read TGTGCCAGCAGCGTAGATCCGTTGAACACTGAAGCTTTCTTT. It specifies CASSVDPLNTEAFF.

The rearrangement links TRBV27 to TRBJ1-6; the D is unclear. The V end lost 3 bases, the J end lost 8 bases, and 11 bases lay between the germline ends. The CDR3 runs 14 residues. CDR1 and CDR2 (germline): MNHEY, SMNVEV (reference sequence). CDR3 region: CASSFAGVDSPLHF. CDR3 coding DNA: TGTGCCAGCAGTTTCGCCGGGGTAGATTCACCCCTCCACTTT.

This rearrangement joins TRBV5-8 to TRBJ1-6, with D possibly being TRBD1 (5 bases). The V end lost 1 base, the J end lost 0 bases, and 8 bases lay between the germline ends. Germline V gives CDR1 SGHTS, CDR2 YDEGEE. The CDR3 runs 16 residues. This chain's CDR3 is CASSLTGTSYNSPLHF. The CDR3 DNA follows: TGTGCCAGCAGCTTGACAGGCACCTCCTATAATTCACCCCTCCACTTT.

There are a few counts of this clone. The V call is TRBV3-1 (or the pseudogene TRBV3-2), the J call TRBJ1-2; 10 bases match TRBD1. The V gene's germline CDR1 is LGHDT and CDR2 YNNKEL (reference sequence). The CDR3 consists of 14 residues. With 4 bases clipped from V and 7 bases from J, the junction kept 6 bases outside the gene matches. The CDR3 reads CASSPGQGIGGYTF. The CDR3 DNA follows: TGTGCCAGCAGCCCGGGACAGGGGATAGGTGGCTACACCTTC.

J is TRBJ2-1 and V is TRBV4-2, with TRBD1 matching 7 bases. The CDR3 extends over 16 amino acids. V was pared by 0 bases and J by 8 bases, with 10 bases of the junction left unmatched. In germline, CDR1 is LGHNA, CDR2 YNFKEQ. CDR3 DNA: TGTGCCAGCAGCCAAGAATCCCGGGACAGTACGGATGAGCAGTTCTTC. Amino acid sequence: CASSQESRDSTDEQFF.

The chain combines TRBV5-1 with TRBJ2-7; TRBD1 matches at 7 bases. This CDR3 has 14 amino acids. Germline V gene sequence: CDR1 SGHRS, CDR2 YFSETQ. The V segment lost 0 bases and the J segment 2 bases; nucleotides outside the gene matches: 2. This CDR3 reads CASSLVQGAYEQYF. CDR3 DNA sequence: TGCGCCAGCAGCTTGGTGCAGGGGGCCTACGAGCAGTACTTC.

The chain recombines TRBV5-6 with TRBJ2-3; 9 bases line up with TRBD2. V shed 5 bases, J shed 6 bases, and the junction held 10 bases outside the gene matches. The CDR3 runs to 15 residues. CDR1 is SGHDT and CDR2 is YYEEEE in the germline V gene. CDR3 bases: TGTGCCAGCAGACCGCTAGCGGGGTGGGGGGATACGCAGTATTTT. It is translated as CASRPLAGWGDTQYF.

This sequence joins TRBV5-5 and TRBJ1-2; TRBD1 might be the D (6 bases). There are 17 residues in the CDR3. Germline CDR1 is SGHKS and CDR2 is YYEKEE (reference sequence). V lost 1 base and J 0 bases, leaving 16 bases between the germline ends. The CDR3: CASSLSGVLIANYGYTF. The CDR3 region has the DNA TGTGCCAGCAGCTTGTCAGGGGTCCTAATAGCTAACTATGGCTACACCTTC.

This clone occurred once. The chain uses TRBV28 and TRBJ1-2; a weak D match, TRBD1 (6 bases). The CDR3 length is 14 residues. V gave up 3 bases and J gave up 6 bases, with 14 bases separating them. From germline, CDR1 is MDHEN and CDR2 SYDVKM. In DNA form, the CDR3 reads TGTGCCAGCAGTTTGATACCCGGGACAAATGGCTACACCTTC. Its protein product is CASSLIPGTNGYTF.

This clone was seen once. The chain recombines TRBV18 with TRBJ2-3; 9 bases are shared with TRBD2. The CDR3 spans 14 residues. The germline gives CDR1 KGHSH, CDR2 LQKENI. J was trimmed by 6 bases and V by 7 bases; bases with no gene match: 8. CDR3 protein: CASFPGLAGDTQYF. CDR3 DNA sequence: TGTGCCAGCTTCCCGGGACTAGCAGGGGATACGCAGTATTTT.

This rearrangement joins TRBV6-5 to TRBJ2-5, with D possibly matching TRBD1 (6 bases). The CDR3 runs to 14 residues. V was clipped by 7 bases and J by 5 bases, with 17 bases between them. Germline V gives CDR1 MNHEY, CDR2 SVGAGI. The CDR3 region has the DNA TGTGCCAGCAAACGCCTTCCAGGGGCCGAGACCCAGTACTTC. Translation gives CASKRLPGAETQYF.